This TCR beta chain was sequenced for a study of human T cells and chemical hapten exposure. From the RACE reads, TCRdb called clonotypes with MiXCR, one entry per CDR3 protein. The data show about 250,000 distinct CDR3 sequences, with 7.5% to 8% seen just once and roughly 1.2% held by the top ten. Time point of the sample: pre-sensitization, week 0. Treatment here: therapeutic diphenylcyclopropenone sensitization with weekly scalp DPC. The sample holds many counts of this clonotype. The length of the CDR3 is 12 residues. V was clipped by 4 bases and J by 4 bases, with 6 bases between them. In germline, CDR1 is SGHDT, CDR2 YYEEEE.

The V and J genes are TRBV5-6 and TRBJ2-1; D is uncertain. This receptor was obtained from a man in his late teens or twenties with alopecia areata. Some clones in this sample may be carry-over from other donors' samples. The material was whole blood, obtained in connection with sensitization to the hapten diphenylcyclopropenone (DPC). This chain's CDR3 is CASSLNYNEQFF. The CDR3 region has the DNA TGTGCCAGCAGCCTAAATTACAATGAGCAGTTCTTC.